This passage covers 8 T cell receptor beta chains from one sample sequenced in a study of cytomegalovirus exposure and HLA in healthy donors. The study ran its PCR with 60 Vbeta and 13 Jbeta primers. Using immunoSEQ multiplex PCR, the repertoire was profiled, and TCRdb retains in-frame clones only, with some absent. In the table there are roughly 63,000 clones, 71% of which are singletons. The sequenced sample was PBMCs. Every receptor here comes from a man aged 50 or older in good health and CMV-seropositive.

This clone was seen more than once but under ten times. This chain uses TRBV27 with TRBJ2-1; 7 bases agree with TRBD1. Germline assignment: CDR1 MNHEY and CDR2 SMNVEV (reference sequence). This CDR3 region has 15 residues. Unmatched junction bases numbered 10, after V lost 4 bases and J lost 7 bases. The CDR3 here is CASSSNRGRGNEQFF. As DNA, the CDR3 is TGTGCCAGCAGTTCAAACAGGGGCAGGGGTAATGAGCAGTTCTTC.

This chain joins TRBV30 and TRBJ2-7, with D possibly TRBD2 on 5 matching bases. The CDR3 contains 13 residues. CDR1 is GTSNPN, CDR2 SVGIG, per germline (reference sequence). V gave up 1 base and J gave up 5 bases, with 12 bases separating them. The DNA for the CDR3 is TGTGCCTGGAGTGATGGTCTAGCCCACGAGCAGTACTTC. This gives the protein CAWSDGLAHEQYF. Full variable domain (missing parts from reference TRBV30 and TRBJ2-7): SQTIHQWPATLVQPVGSPLSLECTVEGTSNPNLYWYRQAAGRGLQLLFYSVGIGQISSEVPQNLSASRPQDRQFILSSKKLLLSDSGFYLCAWSDGLAHEQYFGPGTRLTVT.

The rearrangement links TRBV5-1 to TRBJ2-5, with 9 bases lining up with TRBD2. The germline CDR1 and CDR2 sequences are SGHRS and YFSETQ. Germline trimming cut 5 bases from V and 5 bases from J; bases unmatched to any gene: 7. The length of the CDR3 is 14 residues. The CDR3 is CASSYSGGGETQYF. The CDR3 DNA is TGCGCCAGCAGTTATAGCGGGGGCGGGGAGACCCAGTACTTC.

V usage is TRBV5-8 and J usage is TRBJ2-7, with D perhaps matching TRBD1 (6 bases). V was shortened by 2 bases and J by 4 bases, with 7 bases between the two germline ends. There are 12 residues in the CDR3. Germline CDR1 is SGHTS and CDR2 is YDEGEE. This CDR3 is CASSLQGYEQYF. In DNA form, the CDR3 reads TGTGCCAGCAGCTTACAGGGATACGAGCAGTACTTC.

This sequence joins TRBV2 and TRBJ2-7; the D gene is possibly TRBD1 (5 bases). V was cut by 3 bases and J by 0 bases, with 9 bases left in between. This CDR3 is 14 amino acids long. Germline assignment: CDR1 SNHLY and CDR2 FYNNEI. The CDR3 protein is CASSDRTGSYEQYF. CDR3 coding DNA: TGTGCCAGCAGTGATCGCACAGGCTCCTACGAGCAGTACTTC.

This chain uses TRBV5-1 with TRBJ2-1, with a tentative D call TRBD1 (6 bases). The CDR3 length is 13 residues. Germline CDR1 reads SGHRS; CDR2 reads YFSETQ. Trimming cost V 2 bases and J 7 bases, with 10 bases left between them. The CDR3 loop is CASSFSQGNEQFF. CDR3 DNA: TGCGCCAGCAGCTTTAGCCAGGGGAATGAGCAGTTCTTC.

The sample holds a few counts of this clone. The rearrangement links TRBV5-8 to TRBJ2-7; the D gene is possibly TRBD2 (6 bases). The V gene lost 4 bases and the J gene lost 7 bases, with 15 bases spanning the gap. Germline loops: CDR1 SGHTS, CDR2 YDEGEE. This CDR3 has 13 amino acids. In DNA, the CDR3 is TGTGCCAGCAGCCGGGGACTTCCTTCGGAGCAGTACTTC. It specifies CASSRGLPSEQYF.

This clone was seen only a few times. The V and J genes are TRBV5-1 and TRBJ2-3; TRBD1 matches at 12 bases. Trimming at V came to 4 bases and at J to 5 bases, leaving 5 bases not matched to a gene. The CDR3 is 15 residues long. Germline assignment: CDR1 SGHRS and CDR2 YFSETQ. The CDR3 sequence is CASSPGTGGVDTQYF. The CDR3 coding sequence is TGCGCCAGCAGCCCCGGGACAGGGGGCGTAGATACGCAGTATTTT.